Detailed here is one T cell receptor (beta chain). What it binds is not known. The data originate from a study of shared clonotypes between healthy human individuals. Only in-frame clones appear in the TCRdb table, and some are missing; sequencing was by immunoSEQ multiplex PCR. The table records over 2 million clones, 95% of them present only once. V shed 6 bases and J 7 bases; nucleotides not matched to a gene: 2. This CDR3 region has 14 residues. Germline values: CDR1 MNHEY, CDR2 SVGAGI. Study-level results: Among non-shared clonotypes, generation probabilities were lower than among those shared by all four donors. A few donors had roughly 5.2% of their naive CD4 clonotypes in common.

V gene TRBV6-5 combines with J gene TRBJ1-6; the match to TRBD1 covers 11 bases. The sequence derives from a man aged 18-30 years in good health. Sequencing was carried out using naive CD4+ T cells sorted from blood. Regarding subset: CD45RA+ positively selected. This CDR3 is CASRGQGANSPLHF. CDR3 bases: TGTGCCAGCAGAGGACAGGGGGCCAATTCACCCCTCCACTTT.